These 22 T cell receptor beta chains were sequenced from one sample in a study of human T cells and chemical hapten exposure. From the RACE reads, TCRdb called clonotypes with MiXCR, one entry per CDR3 protein. The profile shows 28,000 or so distinct CDR3 sequences, around 7.4% of them singletons. Time point in this sample: healthy volunteer bleed at 2 weeks. Whole blood, unfractionated, served as the material for total RNA extraction. The specimen sequenced was whole blood. The receptors come from a human donor in good health. Some clones in this sample may be carry-over from other donors' samples.

The table lists this clonotype with many counts. The V call is TRBV6-5, the J call TRBJ2-7, with TRBD1 matching 7 bases. The germline CDR1 and CDR2 sequences are MNHEY and SVGAGI. Losses at the gene ends were 5 bases for V and 2 bases for J; bases not matched to a gene: 9. This CDR3 region has 15 residues. The CDR3 sequence is CASSAYRDSTYEQYF. CDR3 DNA: TGTGCCAGCAGTGCCTACCGGGACAGCACCTACGAGCAGTACTTC.

The chain is built from TRBV6-6 and TRBJ2-2, with TRBD2 matching 8 bases. V was pared by 7 bases and J by 0 bases, with 7 bases of the junction left unmatched. Germline V gene sequence: CDR1 MNHNY, CDR2 SVGAGI (reference sequence). This CDR3 is built from 16 residues. This chain's CDR3 is CASTDRGGTNTGELFF. The CDR3 DNA is TGTGCCAGCACCGACCGGGGGGGAACGAACACCGGGGAGCTGTTTTTT.

This clonotype was seen many times. The chain carries TRBV11-2 and TRBJ1-2; 7 bases align to TRBD1. V was clipped by 5 bases and J by 4 bases; unmatched bases: 10. The CDR3 consists of 15 residues. Looked up from germline, CDR1 is SGHAT and CDR2 is FQNNGV. This CDR3 reads CASSPTWDSGYGYTF. The CDR3 nucleotides are TGTGCCAGCAGCCCCACGTGGGACAGCGGCTATGGCTACACCTTC.

This clonotype was counted a few times. J is TRBJ2-4 and V is TRBV20-1; perhaps TRBD1 as D (6 bases). Germline-derived CDR1 and CDR2 are DFQATT and SNEGSKA (reference sequence). V was cut by 0 bases and J by 1 base, with 13 bases left in between. This CDR3 comprises 16 residues. The CDR3 loop is CSARDHRASAKNIQYF. In nucleotides, the CDR3 is TGCAGTGCTAGAGATCACAGGGCGTCCGCCAAAAACATTCAGTACTTC.

This clonotype was detected many times. The chain is built from TRBV5-1 and TRBJ1-5, with TRBD1 matching 9 bases. This CDR3 comprises 15 residues. The J segment lost 5 bases and the V segment lost 4 bases, leaving 7 bases of the junction unmatched. Germline V lookup: CDR1 SGHRS, CDR2 YFSETQ. The DNA for the CDR3 is TGCGCCAGCAGCCAAGACGGACAGGGGTATCAGCCCCAGCATTTT. It specifies CASSQDGQGYQPQHF.

Only a few counts were recorded for this clonotype. The rearrangement uses TRBV6-1 and TRBJ1-4; a possible D gene is TRBD1 (5 bases). This CDR3 contains 15 residues. Germline V lookup: CDR1 MNHNS, CDR2 SASEGT. The V and J ends lost 7 bases and 7 bases respectively, with 19 bases between them. The CDR3 reads CASIGRPGSGEKLFF. CDR3 coding DNA: TGTGCCAGCATCGGCCGTCCAGGGTCGGGTGAAAAACTGTTTTTT.

The chain is built from TRBV4-3 and TRBJ2-6, with unresolved D. CDR3 length equals 16 residues. Germline V gene data show CDR1 as LGHNA and CDR2 as YSLEER. V shed 4 bases and J shed 0 bases, with 10 bases lying between them. This CDR3 is CASSPDEGSGANVLTF. CDR3 DNA sequence: TGCGCCAGCAGCCCCGATGAAGGCTCTGGGGCCAACGTCCTGACTTTC.

This chain links TRBV2 with TRBJ1-1, with 7 bases matching TRBD1. The V and J ends lost 1 base and 4 bases, in that order; junction bases with no gene match: 6. The germline CDR1 and CDR2 sequences are SNHLY and FYNNEI. The CDR3 is made up of 15 amino acids. Written as DNA, the CDR3 is TGTGCCAGCAGTGAAGAGAGACAGGGCATCACTGAAGCTTTCTTT. Residues: CASSEERQGITEAFF.

V is TRBV7-9 and J is TRBJ2-1; D unclear. The CDR3 runs 12 residues. V was trimmed by 6 bases and J by 9 bases, leaving 12 bases between them. The germline V gene encodes CDR1 SEHNR and CDR2 FQNEAQ (reference sequence). CDR3 sequence (DNA): TGTGCCAGCAGGGGTAGGGCCGGTGAGCAGTTCTTC. Protein: CASRGRAGEQFF.

At least ten counts were recorded for this clonotype. V gene TRBV10-2 combines with J gene TRBJ2-7; the D is unclear. V shed 2 bases and J shed 4 bases, with 9 bases lying between them. The CDR3 spans 13 residues. The germline V gene has CDR1 WSHSY and CDR2 SAAADI. As DNA, the CDR3 is TGCGCCAGCAGTGAGACACGAGGTTACGAGCAGTACTTC. Translated: CASSETRGYEQYF.

This clonotype was observed at least ten times. The chain employs TRBV28 and TRBJ2-7; 8 bases fit TRBD1. CDR1 is MDHEN and CDR2 is SYDVKM in the germline V gene. The V gene end was trimmed by 7 bases and the J gene end by 2 bases; junction bases not matched to a gene: 7. The CDR3 is made up of 14 amino acids. Here the CDR3 reads CASTGTGPAYEQYF. The CDR3 DNA follows: TGTGCCAGCACCGGGACAGGTCCTGCCTACGAGCAGTACTTC.

This clonotype has a handful of counts. The chain couples TRBV6-1 to TRBJ2-7; 11 bases are shared with TRBD1. Germline V gene sequence: CDR1 MNHNS, CDR2 SASEGT. J was trimmed by 3 bases and V by 0 bases; bases with no gene match: 1. The CDR3 covers 15 residues. The chain's CDR3 is CASSEAGTGGYEQYF. In DNA, the CDR3 is TGTGCCAGCAGTGAAGCGGGGACAGGGGGCTACGAGCAGTACTTC.

This clonotype was seen a few times. The J gene is TRBJ2-7, the V gene TRBV29-1, with TRBD2 matching 8 bases. The V gene end was trimmed by 4 bases and the J gene end by 2 bases; junction bases not matched to a gene: 4. Germline values: CDR1 SQVTM, CDR2 ANQGSEA. The CDR3 length is 13 residues. The CDR3 nucleotides read TGCAGCGTTGTCGGGACTAGTCCCTACGAGCAGTACTTC. This sequence encodes CSVVGTSPYEQYF.

The chain links TRBV3-1 to TRBJ1-6; D is unresolved. Looked up from germline, CDR1 is LGHDT and CDR2 is YNNKEL (reference sequence). This CDR3 comprises 13 residues. Between the trimmed V and J ends, which lost 0 bases and 10 bases, there was a span of 7 bases. This CDR3 is CASSQDPCSPLHF. The CDR3 DNA follows: TGTGCCAGCAGCCAAGATCCATGCTCACCCCTCCACTTT.

This clonotype was observed a few times. The CDR3 DNA follows: TGTGCCAGCAGCGGTACAGGGGGCGCTGAAGCTTTCTTT. Residues: CASSGTGGAEAFF. The chain is built from TRBV6-2 or TRBV6-3 and TRBJ1-1; TRBD1 agrees at 9 bases. Germline CDR1 is MNHEY and CDR2 is SVGEGT. The CDR3 spans 13 residues. J lost 6 bases, V lost 6 bases, and 5 bases had no gene match.

This clonotype was picked up many times. This rearrangement joins TRBV7-2 to TRBJ2-1; the D gene could be TRBD1 or TRBD2 (5 bases each). Germline V gene lookup returns CDR1 SGHTA and CDR2 FQGNSA. Trimming left V 2 bases short and J 4 bases short, with 15 bases between. There are 16 residues in the CDR3. The CDR3 protein is CASSLLGTRSYNEQFF. The CDR3 DNA reads TGTGCCAGCAGCTTATTGGGGACCCGAAGTTACAATGAGCAGTTCTTC.

This clonotype was recorded at least ten times. This chain links TRBV9 with TRBJ2-3; D gene unclear. The CDR3 loop spans 13 amino acids. With 3 bases removed from V and 0 bases from J, the gap between germline ends came to 5 bases. Germline V gene data show CDR1 as SGDLS and CDR2 as YYNGEE. Here the CDR3 reads CASSDKSTDTQYF. CDR3 coding DNA: TGTGCCAGCAGCGACAAGAGCACAGATACGCAGTATTTT.

The chain has TRBV18 and TRBJ2-2; 9 bases match TRBD1. V gave up 1 base and J gave up 6 bases; unmatched junction bases: 9. The CDR3 has 17 amino acids. Germline values: CDR1 KGHSH, CDR2 LQKENI. The CDR3 is CASSPREPGQGAGELFF. The DNA of the CDR3 is TGTGCCAGCTCACCACGGGAGCCGGGACAGGGTGCCGGGGAGCTGTTTTTT.

This rearrangement joins TRBV10-3 to TRBJ2-7; D uncertain. Per the germline V gene, CDR1 is ENHRY and CDR2 is SYGVKD. Deletions cut 4 bases from V and 0 bases from J, with 7 bases between. The CDR3 is made up of 13 amino acids. The CDR3 here is CAISGTASYEQYF. The CDR3, as DNA: TGTGCCATCAGTGGAACAGCCTCCTACGAGCAGTACTTC.

This clonotype was observed a handful of times. CDR3 sequence (DNA): TGTGCCAGCAGTTTATCTACGACAGGGGCTTGTGCTCAGCCCCAGCATTTT. Its protein is CASSLSTTGACAQPQHF. The rearrangement links TRBV28 to TRBJ1-5; 8 nucleotides match TRBD1. J gave up 6 bases and V 1 base, and 11 bases lay outside the gene matches. Per germline, CDR1 MDHEN and CDR2 SYDVKM. This CDR3 is 17 amino acids long.

The table lists this clonotype with many counts. Written as DNA, the CDR3 is TGCGCCAGCAGCTACCAAAGGACGGACGGCTACGAGCAGTACTTC. This sequence encodes CASSYQRTDGYEQYF. The chain uses TRBV5-1 and TRBJ2-7; D gene uncertain. Germline CDR1 SGHRS, CDR2 YFSETQ. The CDR3 totals 15 residues. The V end was cut by 3 bases, the J end by 3 bases, with 16 bases between.

This clonotype was found many times. This chain joins TRBV19 and TRBJ2-1; 9 bases match TRBD1. After removal of 5 bases from V and 1 base from J, the junction contained 3 bases not matched to a gene. The CDR3 length is 15 residues. Germline V gene data show CDR1 as LNHDA and CDR2 as SQIVND (reference sequence). Written as DNA, the CDR3 is TGTGCCAGTAGTGGACAGGGGCGATCCTACAATGAGCAGTTCTTC. Its protein product is CASSGQGRSYNEQFF.